This TCR beta chain was recovered during a study of T cell repertoires in cytomegalovirus infection. Looking at the study overall: In the study, CMV epitopes included recently identified HLA-C-restricted and well-studied HLA-B-restricted ones. Public TCR beta signatures indicated both CMV infection and matching HLA type.

Between the trimmed V and J ends, which lost 3 bases and 2 bases, there was a span of 10 bases. Per the germline V gene, CDR1 is LGHDT and CDR2 is YNNKEL (reference sequence). The CDR3 extends over 14 amino acids. Study-wide findings and caveats: Cumulated frequencies of public TCR beta families served to identify carriers of CMV plus the relevant HLA.

TCRdb analysed the reads with MiXCR anew, one entry per CDR3 protein. The sample yields approximately 100,000 distinct CDR3 sequences, about 40% seen once. Many counts were recorded for this clonotype. Its antigen is currently unknown. The source was CD8+ T cells from cultured PBMCs, collected from culture after CMV antigen stimulation. The chain has TRBV3-1 and TRBJ1-1; no clear D. The receptor's source is a human donor in good health (CMV status not recorded). Some clones in this sample may be carry-over from other donors' samples. This CDR3 is CASSQSRGNTEAFF. The CDR3 coding sequence is TGTGCCAGCAGCCAGTCCCGGGGAAACACTGAAGCTTTCTTT.